Listed below are T cell receptor beta chains from one sample, sequenced in a study of T cell responses to AZD1222 COVID-19 vaccine. Profiled with immunoSEQ multiplex PCR; TCRdb holds only in-frame clones, not every one. Of roughly 93,000 clones in the sample, 75% to 90% were seen once. The specimen comprised peripheral blood, sampled on day 0 of AZD1222 vaccination. The receptors stem from an adult in good health. Both conserved end residues are part of each CDR3. The D gene is left open where the match is weak. Where a row states a size, it is once, few, many or the class of an expanded clone; other rows omit it.

v_call	j_call	clone_size	d_call	cdr3_aa	cdr3_nt
TRBV7-3	TRBJ2-6	.	.	CASSLIGDSGANVLTF	TGTGCCAGCAGCTTAATTGGAGACTCTGGGGCCAACGTCCTGACTTTC
TRBV6-2/TRBV6-3	TRBJ2-7	.	.	CASSSFVSYEQYF	TGTGCCAGCAGTTCCTTCGTCTCCTACGAGCAGTACTTC
TRBV7-3	TRBJ2-1	.	TRBD1	CASSFDRANEQFF	TGTGCCAGCAGCTTCGACAGGGCCAATGAGCAGTTCTTC
TRBV18	TRBJ1-5	.	TRBD1	CASSPDREQPQHF	TGTGCCAGCTCACCTGACAGGGAACAGCCCCAGCATTTT
TRBV14	TRBJ2-1	once	TRBD2	CASSQDSRLAVSPDNEQFF	TGTGCCAGCAGCCAAGATAGTCGACTAGCGGTATCTCCCGACAATGAGCAGTTCTTC
TRBV9	TRBJ2-1	once	TRBD2	CASSVGLAGGNYNEQFF	TGTGCCAGCAGCGTAGGGTTGGCGGGAGGTAACTACAATGAGCAGTTCTTC
TRBV19	TRBJ1-6	.	.	CASKGMTLYNSPLHF	TGTGCCAGTAAAGGGATGACTCTGTATAATTCACCCCTCCACTTT
TRBV14	TRBJ2-5	.	.	CASSRDPSRDSSWETQYF	TGTGCCAGCAGTCGGGATCCCTCCCGGGACTCTTCATGGGAGACCCAGTACTTC
TRBV19	TRBJ1-1	.	.	CASSIVYRTVFTEAFF	TGTGCCAGTAGTATTGTGTATCGAACGGTTTTCACTGAAGCTTTCTTT
TRBV10-3	TRBJ1-1	.	TRBD1	CAISESQGVKGTEAFF	TGTGCCATCAGTGAGTCCCAGGGGGTCAAGGGCACTGAAGCTTTCTTT
TRBV11-2	TRBJ2-5	.	.	CASSPRGETQYF	TGTGCCAGCAGCCCCCGGGGGGAGACCCAGTACTTC
TRBV6-6	TRBJ2-2	.	.	CASSYSPGANTGELFF	TGTGCCAGCAGTTACTCCCCGGGAGCGAACACCGGGGAGCTGTTTTTT
TRBV19	TRBJ1-4	.	.	CASRKGPSTNEKLFF	TGTGCCAGTAGGAAGGGGCCTTCAACTAATGAAAAACTGTTTTTT
TRBV9	TRBJ2-1	.	TRBD2	CASTRGEGNEQFF	TGTGCCAGCACCCGTGGGGAGGGCAATGAGCAGTTCTTC
TRBV30	TRBJ2-5	.	.	CAWSVSSRETQYF	TGTGCCTGGAGTGTATCTAGTAGGGAGACCCAGTACTTC
TRBV6-6	TRBJ2-7	.	.	CASTVLGGQAYEQYF	TGTGCCAGCACCGTCCTGGGTGGGCAAGCCTACGAGCAGTACTTC
TRBV19	TRBJ1-3	.	.	CASTKLLSSGNTIYF	TGTGCCAGTACCAAACTCTTGAGCTCTGGAAACACCATATATTTT
TRBV4-1	TRBJ2-2	.	TRBD2	CASSRALAGVNTGELFF	TGCGCCAGCAGCCGTGCCCTAGCGGGAGTGAACACCGGGGAGCTGTTTTTT
TRBV5-1	TRBJ2-7	.	.	CASMQGPNTYEQYF	TGCGCCAGCATGCAGGGGCCGAATACCTACGAGCAGTACTTC
TRBV18	TRBJ2-5	.	.	CASSPPQETQYF	TGTGCCAGCTCACCACCCCAAGAGACCCAGTACTTC
TRBV30	TRBJ2-1	.	.	CAWSWGYEQFF	TGTGCCTGGAGTTGGGGCTATGAGCAGTTCTTC
TRBV9	TRBJ2-3	.	TRBD2	CASSVRTSGTDTQYF	TGTGCCAGCAGCGTCAGGACTAGCGGCACAGATACGCAGTATTTT
TRBV19	TRBJ2-1	.	TRBD2	CASSGTSGVYNEQFF	TGTGCCAGTAGTGGCACTAGCGGGGTCTACAATGAGCAGTTCTTC
TRBV1	TRBJ1-5	.	.	CTSSQQGTGSNQPQHF	TGCACCAGCAGCCAGCAAGGGACAGGTAGCAATCAGCCCCAGCATTTT
TRBV18	TRBJ1-3	.	.	CASSPGGGPRNTIYF	TGTGCCAGCTCACCTGGGGGTGGGCCCAGGAACACCATATATTTT
TRBV21-1	TRBJ2-7	.	.	CASETGGGTYEQYF	TGTGCCAGTGAGACGGGCGGGGGGACCTACGAGCAGTACTTC
TRBV28	TRBJ2-4	.	TRBD2	CASSSRGDWGINIQYF	TGTGCCAGCAGTTCCCGGGGGGACTGGGGGATAAACATTCAGTACTTC
TRBV6-1	TRBJ2-7	.	.	CASSEAGSSEQYF	TGTGCCAGCAGTGAAGCGGGCAGCTCCGAGCAGTACTTC
TRBV9	TRBJ1-6	.	.	CASSVGDNNSPLHF	TGTGCCAGCAGCGTAGGGGACAATAATTCACCCCTCCACTTT
TRBV28	TRBJ2-3	.	.	CASSFPNSYTDTQYF	TGTGCCAGCAGTTTTCCTAACTCATACACAGATACGCAGTATTTT
TRBV20-1	TRBJ2-2	.	.	CSASAGAAGELFF	TGCAGTGCTAGTGCAGGGGCTGCCGGGGAGCTGTTTTTT
TRBV6-5	TRBJ2-1	large	TRBD2	CAAGGTGPYNEQFF	TGTGCCGCGGGAGGGACTGGGCCCTACAATGAGCAGTTCTTC
TRBV7-8	TRBJ2-2	.	TRBD2	CASFSLASGRVGSGELFF	TGTGCCAGTTTCTCTCTGGCTAGCGGGAGGGTCGGTTCCGGGGAGCTGTTTTTT
TRBV28	TRBJ1-2	once	.	CASWGGDYGYTF	TGTGCCTCCTGGGGGGGGGACTATGGCTACACCTTC
TRBV7-2	TRBJ1-6	once	.	CASSLEPPRSPLHF	TGTGCCAGCAGCTTAGAACCCCCTAGGTCACCCCTCCACTTT
TRBV6-5	TRBJ2-1	.	.	CASSWTNNEQFF	TGTGCCAGCAGTTGGACGAACAATGAGCAGTTCTTC
TRBV10-3	TRBJ2-7	.	.	CAISERVYEQYF	TGTGCCATCAGTGAGAGGGTGTACGAGCAGTACTTC
TRBV6-2/TRBV6-3	TRBJ2-7	.	.	CASSGQNSYEQYF	TGTGCCAGCAGTGGACAGAACTCCTACGAGCAGTACTTC
TRBV5-4	TRBJ1-2	.	.	CASSQEDYGYTF	TGTGCCAGCTCCCAGGAGGACTATGGCTACACCTTC
TRBV18	TRBJ1-4	.	.	CASSPWQGNEKLFF	TGTGCCAGCTCACCATGGCAGGGGAATGAAAAACTGTTTTTT
TRBV5-1	TRBJ1-5	.	.	CASSLIPGTQWPQHF	TGCGCCAGCAGCTTGATCCCCGGGACCCAGTGGCCCCAGCATTTT
TRBV28	TRBJ2-6	.	.	CASSLSHSGANVLTF	TGTGCCAGCAGTTTATCTCACTCTGGGGCCAACGTCCTGACTTTC
TRBV12-2	TRBJ1-4	few	.	CASRLAGATNEKLFF	TGTGCAAGTCGCTTAGCCGGTGCAACTAATGAAAAACTGTTTTTT